The next 12 T cell receptor beta chains were all read from a single sample in a study of memory CD4+ T cells and cytomegalovirus serostatus. Produced via immunoSEQ multiplex PCR; TCRdb's table is partial and in-frame only. The repertoire holds about 60,000 clones, with more than 60% as singletons. The sort gate was single viable CD3+CD4+CD8-CD45RO+ cells for memory CD4+ T cells. The source material was memory CD4+ T cells from blood. Receptors originate from an adult in good health and CMV-seronegative.

This rearrangement joins TRBV13 to TRBJ2-4; a weak D match, TRBD2 (5 bases). The germline V gene has CDR1 PRHDT and CDR2 FYEKMQ (reference sequence). The CDR3 loop spans 15 amino acids. V lost 2 bases to trimming and J lost 2 bases, with 10 bases between them. The CDR3 nucleotides read TGTGCCAGCAGCTTAAACTCCGGGACCAAAAACATTCAGTACTTC. Translation gives CASSLNSGTKNIQYF.

This chain connects TRBV28 to TRBJ2-1, with 11 positions matching TRBD1. Germline CDR1 and CDR2: MDHEN and SYDVKM. V dropped 8 bases and J dropped 9; count of bases not matched to a gene: 18. The CDR3 has 17 residues. CDR3 nucleotides: TGTGCCAGCCCCCCTTCCGTAGCGGGACAGGGGGGTGGTGAGCAGTTCTTC. It translates to CASPPSVAGQGGGEQFF.

A single count supports this clone. This chain connects TRBV29-1 to TRBJ2-3; D possibly corresponds to TRBD1 (5 bases). Trimming took 5 bases from V and 0 from J, leaving 15 bases between them. The V gene's germline CDR1 is SQVTM and CDR2 ANQGSEA. This CDR3 is built from 15 residues. This CDR3 reads CSVSKTATSTDTQYF. Written as DNA, the CDR3 is TGCAGCGTTTCAAAGACAGCCACTAGCACAGATACGCAGTATTTT.

The chain carries TRBV7-9 and TRBJ2-5, with 7 bases identical to TRBD1. V lost 7 bases and J lost 3; bases outside the gene matches: 5. This CDR3 comprises 13 residues. CDR1 is SEHNR and CDR2 is FQNEAQ in the germline V gene (reference sequence). The CDR3 DNA follows: TGTGCCAGCAACAGGGACAGCAAAGAGACCCAGTACTTC. Amino acids: CASNRDSKETQYF.

This clone was counted a single time. This chain links TRBV7-9 with TRBJ1-5, with 8 bases lining up with TRBD1. After removal of 5 bases from V and 2 bases from J, the junction contained 5 bases not matched to a gene. Looked up from germline, CDR1 is SEHNR and CDR2 is FQNEAQ (reference sequence). The CDR3 runs 15 residues. This chain's CDR3 is CASSETGDGNQPQHF. CDR3 coding DNA: TGTGCCAGCAGCGAGACAGGGGACGGCAATCAGCCCCAGCATTTT.

This chain joins TRBV18 and TRBJ2-1; TRBD2 is a possible D gene (6 bases). Germline V lookup: CDR1 KGHSH, CDR2 LQKENI. V was pared by 0 bases and J by 8 bases, with 11 bases between. The CDR3 runs to 14 residues. The CDR3 bases are TGTGCCAGCTCACCACCACTAGCAGGTGATGAGCAGTTCTTC. It specifies CASSPPLAGDEQFF. The variable domain in full, with the rest retrieved from reference TRBV18 and TRBJ2-1, is NAGVMQNPRHLVRRRGQEARLRCSPMKGHSHVYWYRQLPEEGLKFMVYLQKENIIDESGMPKERFSAEFPKEGPSILRIQQVVRGDSAAYFCASSPPLAGDEQFFGPGTRLTVL.

The chain links TRBV2 to TRBJ2-2, with D hard to call. From germline, CDR1 is SNHLY and CDR2 FYNNEI. V shed 3 bases and J shed 3 bases, with 14 bases lying between them. CDR3 length: 16 amino acids. The CDR3 region is CASSDSRVADTGELFF. DNA of the CDR3: TGTGCCAGCAGTGATAGCCGGGTCGCGGACACCGGGGAGCTGTTTTTT.

The genes are TRBV13 and TRBJ1-6, with D possibly TRBD1 on 5 matching bases. There are 14 residues in the CDR3. CDR1 is PRHDT, CDR2 FYEKMQ, per germline (reference sequence). With 5 bases removed from V and 13 bases from J, the gap between germline ends came to 18 bases. CDR3 sequence (DNA): TGTGCCAGCAGCACCCGGACACCCGTGGCGCCCCTCCACTTT. Translation: CASSTRTPVAPLHF.

The chain is built from TRBV4-1 and TRBJ1-1; D remains unclear. V lost 0 bases and J 0 bases, leaving 14 bases between the germline ends. CDR3 length: 17 residues. Germline V gene sequence: CDR1 MGHRA, CDR2 YSYEKL. In DNA form, the CDR3 reads TGCGCCAGCAGCCAAGATCCCTCGGGAGCCATGAACACTGAAGCTTTCTTT. Translating it yields CASSQDPSGAMNTEAFF.

In DNA, the CDR3 is TGTGCCAGTAGCACAGGCCTCAGGGCTGAAGCTTTCTTT. Its translation: CASSTGLRAEAFF. J is TRBJ1-1 and V is TRBV19; TRBD1 is a possible D gene (5 bases). The V end was cut by 6 bases, the J end by 6 bases, with 14 bases between. CDR1 LNHDA and CDR2 SQIVND come from the germline V gene (reference sequence). The CDR3 has 13 residues.

In this sample, this clone turned up once. The genes are TRBV6-5 and TRBJ2-7; D may correspond to TRBD1 or TRBD2 (6 bases each). The CDR3 is made up of 16 amino acids. Between the trimmed V and J ends, which lost 4 bases and 4 bases, there was a span of 20 bases. Germline V CDR1 and CDR2: MNHEY, SVGAGI. CDR3 amino acids: CASSSPGARGAYEQYF. DNA of the CDR3: TGTGCCAGCAGTTCCCCCGGGGCGAGGGGGGCGTACGAGCAGTACTTC.

The chain combines TRBV25-1 with TRBJ2-6; perhaps D is TRBD1 or TRBD2 (5 bases each). This CDR3 comprises 14 residues. Trimming took 4 bases from V and 3 from J, leaving 7 bases between them. The germline CDR1 and CDR2 sequences are MGHDK and SYGVNS. CDR3 bases: TGTGCCAGCAGTGGGGGGTTTGGGGCCAACGTCCTGACTTTC. This encodes CASSGGFGANVLTF.